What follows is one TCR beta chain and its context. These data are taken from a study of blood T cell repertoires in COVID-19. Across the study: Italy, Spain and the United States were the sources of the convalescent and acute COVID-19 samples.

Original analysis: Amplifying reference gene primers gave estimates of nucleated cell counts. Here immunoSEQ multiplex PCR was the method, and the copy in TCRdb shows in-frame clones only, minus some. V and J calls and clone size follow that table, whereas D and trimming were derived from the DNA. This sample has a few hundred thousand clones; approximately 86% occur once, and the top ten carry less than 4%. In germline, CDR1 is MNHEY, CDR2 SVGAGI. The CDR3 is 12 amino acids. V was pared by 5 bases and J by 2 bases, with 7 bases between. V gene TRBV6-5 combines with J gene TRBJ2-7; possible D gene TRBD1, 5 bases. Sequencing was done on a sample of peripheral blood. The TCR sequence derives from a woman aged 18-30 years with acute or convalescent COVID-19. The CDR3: CASSPQAYEQYF. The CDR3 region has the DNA TGTGCCAGCAGTCCACAGGCCTACGAGCAGTACTTC.